These T cell receptor beta chains were read from a single sample in a study of early T cells in non-severe SARS-CoV-2 infection. One entry per CDR3 protein results from TCRdb running MiXCR on the 5' RACE reads. Of about 49,000 distinct CDR3 sequences in the sample, around 11% were seen once. The sample taken for sequencing was whole blood. The receptor source for this set is an adult who was a healthcare worker with PCR-confirmed SARS-CoV-2 infection or an uninfected control (not recorded which). Each CDR3 is given with its conserved first and last residue. A D gene is named only where the DNA matches it firmly. For some rows the clone size is stated as once, few or many, or as a class when expanded; others skip it.

V,size,D,J,length,CDR3,DNA
TRBV10-2,few,NA,TRBJ1-1,12,CASRWGSSEAFF,TGCGCCAGCCGATGGGGTTCATCTGAAGCTTTCTTT
TRBV3-1,many,NA,TRBJ1-1,15,CASSPLWTANTEAFF,TGTGCCAGCAGCCCTCTATGGACTGCGAACACTGAAGCTTTCTTT
TRBV6-2/TRBV6-3,many,NA,TRBJ1-5,15,CASSSTTRAGQPQHF,TGTGCCAGCAGTTCCACGACGAGGGCGGGTCAGCCCCAGCATTTT
TRBV7-9,NA,NA,TRBJ2-7,18,CASSLPLLGSSAHHEQYF,TGTGCCAGCAGCTTACCTCTACTCGGGTCTAGCGCCCACCACGAGCAGTACTTC
TRBV3-1,few,NA,TRBJ2-7,16,CASSPRAVIQSYEQYF,TGTGCCAGCAGCCCACGGGCTGTCATCCAATCCTACGAGCAGTACTTC
TRBV7-2,NA,NA,TRBJ2-2,14,CASSLKRSSGELFF,TGTGCCAGCAGCCTCAAACGTAGCTCCGGGGAGCTGTTTTTT
TRBV7-9,many,NA,TRBJ1-1,13,CASSLASDTEAFF,TGTGCCAGCAGCTTAGCCTCCGACACTGAAGCTTTCTTT
TRBV11-2,many,NA,TRBJ2-3,13,CASSSVTPDTQYF,TGTGCCAGCAGCTCCGTGACACCAGATACGCAGTATTTT
TRBV27,NA,NA,TRBJ2-7,13,CASSSKGPGEQYF,TGTGCCAGCAGCTCTAAGGGGCCCGGAGAGCAGTACTTC
TRBV7-2,NA,NA,TRBJ2-3,13,CASSPGVTDTQYF,TGTGCCAGCAGCCCTGGGGTCACAGATACGCAGTATTTT
TRBV28,many,TRBD1,TRBJ1-1,15,CASSLLQGATTEAFF,TGTGCCAGCAGTCTCTTACAGGGGGCGACCACTGAAGCTTTCTTT
TRBV29-1,many,NA,TRBJ1-6,13,CSVRRAQGSPLHF,TGCAGCGTGAGGAGGGCCCAAGGTTCACCCCTCCACTTT
TRBV21-1,NA,NA,TRBJ1-2,16,CASSKVPGEEVYGYTF,TGTGCCAGCAGCAAAGTCCCAGGGGAAGAAGTCTATGGCTACACCTTC